This T cell receptor (beta chain) is drawn from a study of cytomegalovirus exposure and HLA in healthy donors. Concerning this clone itself: Antigen specificity is unknown.

The CDR3 covers 15 residues. Germline CDR1 SEHNR, CDR2 FQNEAQ (reference sequence). V was pared by 6 bases and J by 5 bases, with 17 bases between. Study outcomes and limitations: Presence/absence analyses took donor sequencing depth as roughly uniform. Analysis was carried out at a later point, and it linked a missense DCLRE1C variant to TCR beta V- and J-gene trimming. According to a later analysis, donors in an Asian-associated ancestry cluster reportedly had fewer N-insertions than the roughly 640-donor mean.

The primer mix had 60 Vbeta and 13 Jbeta primers. Clones were read by immunoSEQ multiplex PCR, and TCRdb kept only the in-frame ones, dropping some. The sample's table shows approximately 60,000 clones. Specimen: PBMCs. The rearrangement uses TRBV7-9 and TRBJ2-1; a possible D gene is TRBD1 (6 bases). The receptor's source is a man aged 25 to 45 in good health and CMV-seropositive. Here the CDR3 DNA reads TGTGCCAGCAGTTTTCGGGACACCCCCGACAATGAGCAGTTCTTC. Protein sequence: CASSFRDTPDNEQFF.